One and the same sample provided the 26 T cell receptor beta chains below, sequenced in a study of blood T cell repertoires in COVID-19. Measured with immunoSEQ multiplex PCR; TCRdb has only the in-frame clones, and not every one. The data contain about 250,000 clones, approximately 84% of them singletons. The sequenced sample consisted of PBMCs or T cells enriched from blood (not recorded which). The receptors stem from a man between 35 and 55 years old who had recovered from COVID-19.

The rearrangement links TRBV6-6 to TRBJ1-3; D ambiguous. The germline V gene has CDR1 MNHNY and CDR2 SVGAGI (reference sequence). The CDR3 runs 14 residues. V gave up 11 bases and J gave up 0 bases, with 14 bases separating them. CDR3 residues: CASKDTPSGNTIYF. In DNA, the CDR3 is TGTGCCTCGAAAGACACACCCTCTGGAAACACCATATATTTT.

The CDR3 protein is CAWITGGETQYF. CDR3 nucleotides: TGTGCCTGGATTACAGGGGGAGAGACCCAGTACTTC. This rearrangement joins TRBV30 to TRBJ2-5, with 8 nucleotides matching TRBD1. Germline-derived CDR1 and CDR2 are GTSNPN and SVGIG (reference sequence). V dropped 4 bases and J dropped 4; count of bases not matched to a gene: 2. There are 12 residues in the CDR3.

The rearrangement uses TRBV4-2 and TRBJ2-3; D gene uncertain. The CDR3 has 16 residues. The V gene lost 0 bases and the J gene lost 1 base, with 11 bases spanning the gap. Germline V lookup: CDR1 LGHNA, CDR2 YNFKEQ. Here the CDR3 DNA reads TGTGCCAGCAGCCAAGATTCAACCGAGGGCACAGATACGCAGTATTTT. As protein: CASSQDSTEGTDTQYF.

The chain employs TRBV28 and TRBJ2-3; 11 positions match TRBD2. CDR1 and CDR2 (germline): MDHEN, SYDVKM. CDR3 length: 16 amino acids. V lost 6 bases, J lost 1 base, and 6 bases stayed unmatched. The CDR3 DNA follows: TGTGCCAGCAGGGACGGGACTAGCGGCCGCACAGATACGCAGTATTTT. Amino acid sequence: CASRDGTSGRTDTQYF.

This clone showed up just once. The CDR3 sequence is CSVTQGADTGELFF. In DNA, the CDR3 is TGCAGCGTTACTCAGGGGGCGGACACCGGGGAGCTGTTTTTT. The chain links TRBV29-1 to TRBJ2-2; 8 bases line up with TRBD1. Losses at the gene ends were 5 bases for V and 3 bases for J; bases not matched to a gene: 5. Per germline, CDR1 SQVTM and CDR2 ANQGSEA. The CDR3 runs to 14 residues.

In this sample, this clone turned up a few times. CDR3 nucleotide sequence: TGTGCCAGCTCACCAGGCCCAGGGAACTATGGCTACACCTTC. It codes for CASSPGPGNYGYTF. J is TRBJ1-2 and V is TRBV18; a possible D gene is TRBD1 (5 bases). Germline CDR1 is KGHSH and CDR2 is LQKENI. The length of the CDR3 is 14 residues. Trimming took off 2 bases at V and 2 bases at J, with 9 bases between the two ends.

This chain connects TRBV19 to TRBJ2-7, with D perhaps matching TRBD1 (5 bases). V gave up 3 bases and J gave up 2 bases, with 8 bases separating them. CDR1 and CDR2 from the germline V gene are LNHDA and SQIVND (reference sequence). The CDR3 has 13 residues. CDR3 loop: CASSMGQAYEQYF. The CDR3 DNA is TGTGCCAGTAGTATGGGGCAAGCCTACGAGCAGTACTTC.

The V gene is TRBV9, the J gene TRBJ2-1; the match to TRBD2 covers 8 bases. CDR1 and CDR2 (germline): SGDLS, YYNGEE. CDR3 size: 16 residues. V trimming: 7 bases; J trimming: 1 base; junction bases outside the gene matches: 10. The CDR3 protein is CASSPGGAGSYNEQFF. In nucleotides, the CDR3 is TGTGCCAGCTCCCCGGGGGGGGCGGGTTCCTACAATGAGCAGTTCTTC.

V and J are TRBV5-5 and TRBJ2-5; D unresolved. V was pared by 2 bases and J by 5 bases, with 16 bases between. Germline loops: CDR1 SGHKS, CDR2 YYEKEE (reference sequence). The CDR3 is 15 amino acids. CDR3 sequence reads: CASSFPGFRFETQYF. Written as DNA, the CDR3 is TGTGCCAGCAGCTTCCCAGGCTTTAGGTTTGAGACCCAGTACTTC.

V usage is TRBV5-4 and J usage is TRBJ2-3; 10 nucleotides agree with TRBD1. CDR3 length: 14 residues. V trimming: 5 bases; J trimming: 6 bases; junction bases outside the gene matches: 6. The V gene's germline CDR1 is SGHNT and CDR2 YYREEE (reference sequence). CDR3 in amino acids: CASRRQGAPDTQYF. The CDR3 region has the DNA TGTGCCAGCAGAAGACAGGGGGCGCCCGATACGCAGTATTTT.

The chain links TRBV5-5 to TRBJ2-7; 9 nucleotides line up with TRBD1. J was trimmed by 4 bases and V by 4 bases; bases with no gene match: 9. CDR3 length: 15 residues. CDR1 is SGHKS, CDR2 YYEKEE, per germline (reference sequence). The CDR3 DNA sequence: TGTGCCAGCAGCCGCACAGGGGGCGCGTCATACGAGCAGTACTTC. This translates into CASSRTGGASYEQYF. The full variable domain, its missing parts supplied by reference TRBV5-5 and TRBJ2-7, is DAGVTQSPTHLIKTRGQQVTLRCSPISGHKSVSWYQQVLGQGPQFIFQYYEKEERGRGNFPDRFSARQFPNYSSELNVNALLLGDSALYLCASSRTGGASYEQYFGPGTRLTVT.

This chain joins TRBV6-2 or TRBV6-3 and TRBJ1-2; D might be TRBD1 (6 bases). Trimming left V 3 bases short and J 6 bases short, with 11 bases between. In germline, CDR1 is MNHEY, CDR2 SVGEGT. The CDR3 spans 13 residues. The CDR3 is CASSYSGANGYTF. The CDR3 DNA reads TGTGCCAGCAGTTATTCAGGGGCGAATGGCTACACCTTC.

The chain couples TRBV7-2 to TRBJ1-1; D is perhaps TRBD1 (5 bases). The V end was cut by 5 bases, the J end by 7 bases, with 17 bases between. This CDR3 contains 14 residues. Per germline, CDR1 SGHTA and CDR2 FQGNSA. The CDR3 here is CASSLLQVGGEAFF. In nucleotides, the CDR3 is TGTGCCAGCAGCCTCTTACAGGTGGGGGGTGAAGCTTTCTTT.

The chain couples TRBV27 to TRBJ2-1; TRBD2 matches at 7 bases. Germline CDR1 is MNHEY and CDR2 is SMNVEV (reference sequence). The J segment lost 0 bases and the V segment lost 6 bases, leaving 8 bases of the junction unmatched. The CDR3 totals 16 residues. The CDR3 loop reads CASRDASGNSYNEQFF. CDR3 coding DNA: TGTGCCAGCAGAGACGCTAGCGGCAACTCCTACAATGAGCAGTTCTTC.

The chain joins TRBV4-1 to TRBJ1-2, with 10 bases fitting TRBD1. V lost 0 bases, J lost 8 bases, and 6 bases stayed unmatched. Germline loops: CDR1 MGHRA, CDR2 YSYEKL. The CDR3 length is 15 residues. The CDR3: CASSQDRGTGAGYTF. The CDR3 DNA is TGCGCCAGCAGCCAAGATCGGGGGACAGGGGCGGGCTACACCTTC.

The chain links TRBV7-8 to TRBJ1-3; no clear D gene. The CDR3 totals 16 residues. The V gene's germline CDR1 is SGHVS and CDR2 FQNEAQ. The V gene lost 2 bases and the J gene lost 0 bases, with 11 bases spanning the gap. The CDR3 nucleotides are TGTGCCAGCAGCTTAAACAGACATAGCTCTGGAAACACCATATATTTT. It codes for CASSLNRHSSGNTIYF.

The chain carries TRBV5-1 and TRBJ2-3; 8 bases map to TRBD2. Germline CDR1 SGHRS, CDR2 YFSETQ. V lost 3 bases, J lost 5 bases, and 2 bases stayed unmatched. The CDR3 covers 13 residues. CDR3 DNA sequence: TGCGCCAGCAGCTCGGGGGGGAGAGATACGCAGTATTTT. This gives the protein CASSSGGRDTQYF.

The chain couples TRBV7-7 to TRBJ1-4; 7 bases align to TRBD1. Germline CDR1 reads SSHAT; CDR2 reads FNYEAQ (reference sequence). The trim removed 5 bases at V and 3 bases at J, leaving 6 bases unmatched. The CDR3 is 15 residues long. CDR3 protein: CASSLGGQPNEKLFF. In DNA form, the CDR3 reads TGTGCCAGCAGCCTGGGGGGACAGCCTAATGAAAAACTGTTTTTT.

This chain links TRBV11-2 with TRBJ1-1; tentatively, D is TRBD1 (5 bases). Germline V gives CDR1 SGHAT, CDR2 FQNNGV. V gave up 1 base and J gave up 0 bases, with 9 bases separating them. The CDR3 sequence is 15 residues long. DNA for the CDR3: TGTGCCAGCAGCTTAGGACAGCGAATGAACACTGAAGCTTTCTTT. Translation gives CASSLGQRMNTEAFF.

V gene TRBV3-1 (or the pseudogene TRBV3-2) combines with J gene TRBJ2-7; 9 bases line up with TRBD2. The CDR3 consists of 15 residues. V gave up 1 base and J gave up 2 bases; unmatched junction bases: 3. Germline-derived CDR1 and CDR2 are LGHDT and YNNKEL (reference sequence). The CDR3 reads CASSQVLAGTYEQYF. As DNA, the CDR3 is TGTGCCAGCAGCCAAGTCCTAGCGGGAACCTACGAGCAGTACTTC.

This clone was observed a few times. The V call is TRBV7-9, the J call TRBJ2-3; D not certain. CDR3 size: 14 residues. Between the trimmed V and J ends, which lost 5 bases and 3 bases, there was a span of 12 bases. Per the germline V gene, CDR1 is SEHNR and CDR2 is FQNEAQ (reference sequence). Here the CDR3 DNA reads TGTGCCAGCAGCCGCGACGGGTATACAGATACGCAGTATTTT. Its protein product is CASSRDGYTDTQYF.

The V and J genes are TRBV7-9 and TRBJ1-2, with 12 bases lining up with TRBD1. The CDR3 contains 16 residues. The germline CDR1 and CDR2 sequences are SEHNR and FQNEAQ (reference sequence). Trimming removed 5 bases from V and 4 bases from J; junction bases left unmatched: 8. In DNA form, the CDR3 reads TGTGCCAGCAGCAGGGACAGGGGGCCGGTAGCCTATGGCTACACCTTC. Translated: CASSRDRGPVAYGYTF.

CDR3 sequence: CASSLLGGVTNEQFF. CDR3 nucleotides: TGTGCCAGCAGCTTATTAGGGGGAGTTACCAATGAGCAGTTCTTC. The chain recombines TRBV7-9 with TRBJ2-1, with D possibly being TRBD1 (6 bases). Trimming removed 2 bases from V and 6 bases from J, with 14 bases in between. The V gene's germline CDR1 is SEHNR and CDR2 FQNEAQ (reference sequence). The CDR3 covers 15 residues.

The CDR3 bases are TGTGCCAGCTCACCACCGGGGACAGGGATGAACACTGAAGCTTTCTTT. This translates into CASSPPGTGMNTEAFF. J is TRBJ1-1 and V is TRBV18; TRBD1 matches 9 bases. V trimming: 0 bases; J trimming: 0 bases; junction bases outside the gene matches: 2. The germline CDR1 and CDR2 sequences are KGHSH and LQKENI. There are 16 residues in the CDR3. The variable domain in full, completed from reference TRBV18 and TRBJ1-1, reads NAGVMQNPRHLVRRRGQEARLRCSPMKGHSHVYWYRQLPEEGLKFMVYLQKENIIDESGMPKERFSAEFPKEGPSILRIQQVVRGDSAAYFCASSPPGTGMNTEAFFGQGTRLTVV.

A remark on this clone: The junction does not match germline at one end; this may be a read error. J is TRBJ2-3 and V is TRBV7-7, with TRBD2 identical over 8 bases. CDR3 length: 15 amino acids. In germline, CDR1 is SSHAT, CDR2 FNYEAQ (reference sequence). The CDR3 sequence: CASSKVAGLTDTQYF. CDR3 DNA: TGTGCTAGCAGCAAGGTAGCGGGGCTAACAGATACGCAGTATTTT. The full variable domain, rest sourced from reference TRBV7-7 and TRBJ2-3, is GAGVSQSPRYKVTKRGQDVTLRCDPISSHATLYWYQQALGQGPEFLTYFNYEAQPDKSGLPSDRFSAERPEGSISTLTIQRTEQRDSAMYRCASSKVAGLTDTQYFGPGTRLTVL.

This clone was seen a single time. The V gene is TRBV7-8, the J gene TRBJ1-4; 9 nucleotides agree with TRBD1. The CDR3 has 15 amino acids. After removal of 3 bases from V and 7 bases from J, the junction contained 6 bases not matched to a gene. CDR1 is SGHVS and CDR2 is FQNEAQ in the germline V gene. The CDR3 coding sequence is TGTGCCAGCAGCTTGGGGACAGGGATAGGTGAAAAACTGTTTTTT. This codes for CASSLGTGIGEKLFF.